The 6 T cell receptor beta chains in this list originate from one sample, sequenced in a study of blood T cell repertoires in COVID-19. Some clones are missing from TCRdb's copy, which holds only in-frame ones; the method was immunoSEQ multiplex PCR. The sample includes 250,000 to 300,000 clones, about 76% of them seen just once. Input material: peripheral blood. These receptors all come from a woman aged 60-75 years with active or convalescent COVID-19.

This chain uses TRBV2 with TRBJ2-3; TRBD2 matches at 14 bases. Germline trimming cut 7 bases from V and 5 bases from J; bases unmatched to any gene: 8. Germline lookup yields CDR1 SNHLY and CDR2 FYNNEI. CDR3 length equals 16 residues. The CDR3 DNA sequence: TGTGCCAGCAAGACTAGCGGGGGGGCCGAGATAGATACGCAGTATTTT. Its translation is CASKTSGGAEIDTQYF.

This clone was seen only once. This sequence joins TRBV5-4 and TRBJ2-1; the D gene is possibly TRBD1 (5 bases). The V gene lost 1 base and the J gene lost 7 bases, with 6 bases spanning the gap. The CDR3 is 12 amino acids. CDR1 is SGHNT, CDR2 YYREEE, per germline (reference sequence). Written as DNA, the CDR3 is TGTGCCAGCAGCTTGTCAGGGAATGAGCAGTTCTTC. It specifies CASSLSGNEQFF.

This clone was seen more than once but under ten times. V and J are TRBV7-8 and TRBJ1-2; D gene uncertain. The CDR3 runs 17 residues. The V and J ends lost 1 base and 7 bases respectively, with 22 bases between them. Germline CDR1 and CDR2: SGHVS and FQNEAQ. Written as DNA, the CDR3 is TGTGCCAGCAGCTTAGATGGAGGGTGGACCTCTTTGGGTGGCTACACCTTC. Residues: CASSLDGGWTSLGGYTF.

This chain links TRBV9 with TRBJ1-1; 9 bases align to TRBD1. The germline V gene encodes CDR1 SGDLS and CDR2 YYNGEE. Germline trimming cut 3 bases from V and 7 bases from J; bases unmatched to any gene: 7. This CDR3 is built from 14 residues. The CDR3: CASSAGQGRGEAFF. The CDR3 DNA reads TGTGCCAGCAGCGCAGGACAGGGGCGAGGTGAAGCTTTCTTT.

This chain joins TRBV19 and TRBJ1-5; 11 nucleotides align to TRBD1. This CDR3 has 13 residues. CDR1 LNHDA and CDR2 SQIVND come from the germline V gene (reference sequence). V dropped 9 bases and J dropped 7; count of bases not matched to a gene: 5. CDR3 DNA sequence: TGTGCCAGCCGGACAGGGGGCGGGCAGCCCCAGCATTTT. This gives the protein CASRTGGGQPQHF.

The V gene is TRBV10-3, the J gene TRBJ2-3; 8 bases fit TRBD1. Germline assignment: CDR1 ENHRY and CDR2 SYGVKD. The length of the CDR3 is 15 residues. V lost 5 bases and J lost 6; bases outside the gene matches: 10. The CDR3 sequence is CAISPDRGEGDTQYF. The CDR3 nucleotides read TGTGCCATCAGTCCCGACAGGGGAGAAGGTGATACGCAGTATTTT.